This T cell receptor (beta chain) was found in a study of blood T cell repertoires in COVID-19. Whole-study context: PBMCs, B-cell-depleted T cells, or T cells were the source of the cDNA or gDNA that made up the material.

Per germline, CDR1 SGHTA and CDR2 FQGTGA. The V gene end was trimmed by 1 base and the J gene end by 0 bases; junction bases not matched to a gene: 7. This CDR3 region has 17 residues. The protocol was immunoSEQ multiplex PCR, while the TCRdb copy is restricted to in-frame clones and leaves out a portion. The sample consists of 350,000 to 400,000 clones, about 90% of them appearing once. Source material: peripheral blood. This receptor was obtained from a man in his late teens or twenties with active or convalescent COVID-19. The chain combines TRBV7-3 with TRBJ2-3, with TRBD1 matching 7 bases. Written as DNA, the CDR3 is TGTGCCAGCAGCTTAAATATCGGGGACAGAAGCACAGATACGCAGTATTTT. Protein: CASSLNIGDRSTDTQYF.